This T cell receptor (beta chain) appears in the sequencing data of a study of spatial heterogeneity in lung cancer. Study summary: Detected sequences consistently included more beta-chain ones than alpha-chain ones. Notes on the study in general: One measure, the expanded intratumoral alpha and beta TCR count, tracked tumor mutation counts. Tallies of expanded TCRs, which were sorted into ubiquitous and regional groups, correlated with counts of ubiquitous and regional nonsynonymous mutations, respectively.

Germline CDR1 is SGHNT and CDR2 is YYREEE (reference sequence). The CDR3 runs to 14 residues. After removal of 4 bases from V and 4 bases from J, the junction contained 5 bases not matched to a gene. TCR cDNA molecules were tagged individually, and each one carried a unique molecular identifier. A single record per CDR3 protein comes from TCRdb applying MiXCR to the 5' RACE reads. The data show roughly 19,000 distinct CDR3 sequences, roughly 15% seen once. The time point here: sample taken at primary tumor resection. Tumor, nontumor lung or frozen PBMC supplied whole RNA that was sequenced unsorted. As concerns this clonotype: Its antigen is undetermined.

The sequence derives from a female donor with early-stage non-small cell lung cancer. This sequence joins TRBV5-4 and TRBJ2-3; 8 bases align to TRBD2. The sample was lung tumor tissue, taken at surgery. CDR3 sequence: CASSGGLGADTQYF. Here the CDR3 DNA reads TGTGCCAGCAGCGGGGGACTAGGCGCAGATACGCAGTATTTT. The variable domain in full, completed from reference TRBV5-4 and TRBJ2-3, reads ETGVTQSPTHLIKTRGQQVTLRCSSQSGHNTVSWYQQALGQGPQFIFQYYREEENGRGNFPPRFSGLQFPNYSSELNVNALELDDSALYLCASSGGLGADTQYFGPGTRLTVL.